What follows are 3 T cell receptor beta chains derived from one specimen sequenced in a study of blood T cell repertoires in COVID-19. Sequencing was performed with immunoSEQ multiplex PCR; in TCRdb, only in-frame clones are kept and a portion is missing. The repertoire holds about 200,000 clones, with around 80% as singletons. What was sequenced was peripheral blood. The receptors come from a human donor in a cohort sampled during active COVID-19.

The V call is TRBV19, the J call TRBJ1-5; perhaps TRBD1 as D (6 bases). The CDR3 consists of 15 residues. Between the trimmed V and J ends, which lost 10 bases and 4 bases, there was a span of 20 bases. Per germline, CDR1 LNHDA and CDR2 SQIVND (reference sequence). The DNA for the CDR3 is TGTGCCACCCTGAAGGGGGGGGTAACAAATCAGCCCCAGCATTTT. As protein: CATLKGGVTNQPQHF.

The rearrangement links TRBV19 to TRBJ2-1, with 13 nucleotides matching TRBD2. CDR1 is LNHDA, CDR2 SQIVND, per germline (reference sequence). The V gene end was trimmed by 6 bases and the J gene end by 7 bases; junction bases not matched to a gene: 6. CDR3 size: 15 residues. The CDR3 bases are TGTGCCAGTAGACTAGCGGGAGGGCCGAAGAATGAGCAGTTCTTC. This sequence encodes CASRLAGGPKNEQFF. The full variable domain, in which reference TRBV19 and TRBJ2-1 provide the parts outside the CDR3, is DGGITQSPKYLFRKEGQNVTLSCEQNLNHDAMYWYRQDPGQGLRLIYYSQIVNDFQKGDIAEGYSVSREKKESFPLTVTSAQKNPTAFYLCASRLAGGPKNEQFFGPGTRLTVL.

The genes are TRBV29-1 and TRBJ2-1; weak D call: TRBD2 (5 bases). The CDR3 has 11 amino acids. The germline V and J ends were trimmed by 8 bases and 6 bases, with 11 bases remaining between them. The germline V gene encodes CDR1 SQVTM and CDR2 ANQGSEA. The CDR3 region is CSLLASNEQFF. The DNA for the CDR3 is TGCAGCCTTCTAGCTTCCAATGAGCAGTTCTTC.